A selection of T cell receptor beta chains follows, all from one sample in a study of Ad26.COV2.S vaccination and SARS-CoV-2 variants. Profiled with immunoSEQ multiplex PCR; TCRdb holds only in-frame clones, not every one. The profile shows about 500,000 clones, 89% of them singletons. This sample comprised peripheral blood, obtained in a trial of Ad26.COV2.S vaccine versus placebo. The receptors come from a person between 18 and 59 years old who received the Ad26.COV2.S COVID-19 vaccine or a placebo. CDR3s leave out the opening cysteine and the closing phenylalanine or tryptophan. A D gene is named only where the DNA matches it firmly. Clone size is given for some rows only: seen once, a few or many times, or a class if the clone is expanded.

13	NA	NA	TRBV28	TRBJ1-5	ASRGAGQFNQPQH
11	NA	once	TRBV6-5	TRBJ2-7	ASRTPVRDEQY
13	TRBD2	NA	TRBV18	TRBJ2-5	ASSRGGTTQETQY
14	TRBD1	many	TRBV5-6	TRBJ1-6	ASSLAQGQGGSPLH
13	NA	few	TRBV4-1	TRBJ2-7	ASSQLTDPYYEQY
11	NA	many	TRBV6-5	TRBJ1-2	ASGGTDYYGYT
15	TRBD1	NA	TRBV19	TRBJ1-1	ASTRQGQTGLNTEAF
19	TRBD2	NA	TRBV14	TRBJ2-1	ASSQGLEMRTSGSGYNEQF
13	NA	NA	TRBV4-1	TRBJ1-2	ASSQEEGSLDGYT
13	TRBD2	NA	TRBV5-1	TRBJ2-1	ASSLSGRAVNEQF
14	NA	NA	TRBV5-5	TRBJ1-4	ASSLEGHWGNEKLF
11	NA	NA	TRBV28	TRBJ1-5	ASIPPQGQPQH
11	TRBD1	once	TRBV2	TRBJ2-7	ASQLRDSYEQY
14	TRBD1	NA	TRBV7-8	TRBJ2-3	ASSLGVGGGTDTQY
11	NA	NA	TRBV4-3	TRBJ2-1	ASSQDLGSFEF
13	NA	NA	TRBV6-5	TRBJ1-1	ASKSYILGGTEAF
14	NA	NA	TRBV10-3	TRBJ1-2	AISESMAAGLNGYT
10	NA	NA	TRBV27	TRBJ2-7	ASRGNGDEQY
11	NA	NA	TRBV3-1/TRBV3-2	TRBJ1-2	ASSQGYNYGYT
13	NA	NA	TRBV28	TRBJ2-3	ASSLFSSGTDTQY
12	NA	NA	TRBV19	TRBJ1-2	ASSRQSPPRGYT
11	NA	NA	TRBV3-1/TRBV3-2	TRBJ2-2	ASSHGNTEELF
11	NA	NA	TRBV30	TRBJ2-7	AWRGNSLGEQY
13	NA	once	TRBV7-9	TRBJ1-6	ASSWEGPYNSPLH
12	TRBD1	once	TRBV15	TRBJ1-1	ATRRDRGNTEAF
16	TRBD2	NA	TRBV5-1	TRBJ2-1	ASGFGGLAGGPRYEQF